Listed below are T cell receptor beta chains from one sample, sequenced in a study of control samples from healthy donors and cancer patients. Measured with immunoSEQ multiplex PCR; TCRdb has only the in-frame clones, and not every one. The top ten clones hold 1.4% of a sample with 150,000 to 200,000 clones, about 90% of them seen once. The sample was blood. The receptors come from a woman in her forties or fifties in good health. Each CDR3 is given with its conserved first and last residue. The D gene is left open where the match is weak. The size of a clone is reported for some rows only, either as once, few or many, or as a class for expanded clones.

TRBV3-1/TRBV3-2,TRBJ2-2,NA,NA,TGTGCCAGCAGCCTTCGACTCGGGAGATCTACCGGGGAGCTGTTTTTT,CASSLRLGRSTGELFF
TRBV5-1,TRBJ2-3,NA,NA,TGCGCCAGCAGCTTGTCCACCATCACAGATACGCAGTATTTT,CASSLSTITDTQYF
TRBV6-5,TRBJ2-5,NA,NA,TGTGCCAGCAACTCCCGGGACAAGGAGACCCAGTACTTC,CASNSRDKETQYF
TRBV10-2,TRBJ2-5,TRBD2,NA,TGCGCCAGCATGCTAGCGGGGTCGGAGACCCAGTACTTC,CASMLAGSETQYF
TRBV5-1,TRBJ2-1,TRBD2,NA,TGCGCCAGCAGCTCCCCCCTACTAGCGGGGGTTGATGAGCAGTTCTTC,CASSSPLLAGVDEQFF
TRBV29-1,TRBJ1-1,TRBD1,NA,TGCAGCGTTAGTAGGACAGGGGGATTGAAAGCTTTCTTT,CSVSRTGGLKAFF
TRBV10-2,TRBJ2-7,NA,NA,TGCGCCAGCAGAGGGACTCTCACCTACGAGCAGTACTTC,CASRGTLTYEQYF
TRBV5-1,TRBJ2-1,TRBD2,NA,TGCGCCAGCGAAAGGGTAGCGGGAGCAGGGAATGAGCAGTTCTTC,CASERVAGAGNEQFF
TRBV27,TRBJ2-7,NA,NA,TGTGCCAGCAGTAGGGGACTCCCCTACGGGCAGTACTTC,CASSRGLPYGQYF
TRBV24-1,TRBJ2-7,NA,NA,TGTGCCACCAGTGAAGCCATCTCCTACGAGCAGTACTTC,CATSEAISYEQYF
TRBV28,TRBJ2-7,NA,NA,TGTGCCACTTACCGAACCGGGACCCCATTTACCCACGAGCAGTACTTC,CATYRTGTPFTHEQYF
TRBV19,TRBJ2-7,NA,NA,TGTGCCAGTAGTCTGGCAACCGGGATTTCGCCGAGGGAGCAGTACTTC,CASSLATGISPREQYF
TRBV10-3,TRBJ1-1,TRBD1,NA,TGTGCCATCAGTGGACGGGAGGGACAGCTCACTGAAGCTTTCTTT,CAISGREGQLTEAFF
TRBV10-3,TRBJ1-6,NA,NA,TGTGCCATCAGTGAGCGGCAGGGAGATTCACCCCTCCACTTT,CAISERQGDSPLHF
TRBV2,TRBJ1-6,NA,NA,TGTGCCAGCAGCGCAGGGGATTCACCCCTCCACTTT,CASSAGDSPLHF
TRBV11-2,TRBJ1-1,TRBD1,NA,TGTGCCAGCAGCAAAGACAGGGTCGGGGCTGAAGCTTTCTTT,CASSKDRVGAEAFF
TRBV11-3,TRBJ2-5,TRBD2,once,TGTGCCAGCAGCCGGGAGGGCCAAGGGCAACAAGAGACCCAGTACTTC,CASSREGQGQQETQYF
TRBV6-6,TRBJ2-2,TRBD1,NA,TGTGCCAGCGCCTGGGGACAGGGCCTGAACACCGGGGAGCTGTTTTTT,CASAWGQGLNTGELFF
TRBV28,TRBJ1-2,TRBD1,NA,TGTGCCAGCAGTTTATCAGGGGGCAATGGCTACACCTTC,CASSLSGGNGYTF
TRBV6-2/TRBV6-3,TRBJ1-6,NA,NA,TGTGCCAGCAGTTGGGACTGGAATTCACCCCTCCACTTT,CASSWDWNSPLHF
TRBV7-2,TRBJ1-2,NA,NA,TGTGCCAGCAGCCAACTTTTTGGCGACGGACTGATGACCTATGGCTACACCTTC,CASSQLFGDGLMTYGYTF
TRBV18,TRBJ1-1,NA,NA,TGTGCCAGCTCACCACTGCAGTCCAACACTGAAGCTTTCTTT,CASSPLQSNTEAFF
TRBV7-2,TRBJ2-7,NA,once,TGTGCCAGCAGTCGGACCTACGAGCAGTACTTC,CASSRTYEQYF
TRBV6-5,TRBJ1-1,NA,NA,TGTGCCAGCAGTCAACGGGGGGGTAGCACTGAAGCTTTCTTT,CASSQRGGSTEAFF
TRBV6-5,TRBJ1-2,NA,NA,TGTGCCAGCACCAGGACCTCCTATGGCTACACCTTC,CASTRTSYGYTF
TRBV28,TRBJ2-3,NA,once,TGTGCCAGCAGTTCTACGGGAGATAAAGCAGATACGCAGTATTTT,CASSSTGDKADTQYF
TRBV9,TRBJ1-6,NA,NA,TGTGCCAGCAGCGAAGGGCTTGGGGAATTATTTTCACCCCTCCACTTT,CASSEGLGELFSPLHF
TRBV11-2,TRBJ1-6,NA,NA,TGTGCCAGCAGCTTTGGTGGGGGCCTCCACTTT,CASSFGGGLHF
TRBV27,TRBJ1-3,NA,NA,TGTGCCAGCAGTTTAGGGGCGGGGCCGGCTCTTGGAAACACCATATATTTT,CASSLGAGPALGNTIYF
TRBV2,TRBJ1-2,NA,NA,TGTGCCAGCACGGCGGGGCCCGAGGGTGGCTACACCTTC,CASTAGPEGGYTF
TRBV5-1,TRBJ1-6,NA,NA,TGCGCCAGCAGCTTGGGACAGGATAATAATTCACCCCTCCACTTT,CASSLGQDNNSPLHF
TRBV28,TRBJ2-1,NA,NA,TGTGCCAGCTCTGGGACGGGCAATGAGCAGTTCTTC,CASSGTGNEQFF
TRBV29-1,TRBJ2-1,NA,NA,TGCAGCGTTGTACAGAGCTACAATGAGCAGTTCTTC,CSVVQSYNEQFF
TRBV2,TRBJ2-5,NA,NA,TGTGCCAGCAGCATAACAGGGCTGGGGGGAGAGACCCAGTACTTC,CASSITGLGGETQYF
TRBV27,TRBJ1-1,NA,NA,TGTGCCAGCAGTCAAAAAGCAGGGATGAACACTGAAGCTTTCTTT,CASSQKAGMNTEAFF